Each of the 30 T cell receptor beta chains below was sequenced from the same sample in a study of T cells in Graves' hyperthyroidism and ophthalmopathy. Regions amplified from RNA transcripts were the TCR beta CDR3 regions. The HTBI primer set was used in a first-round RT-PCR of the TCR CDR3. TCRdb ran MiXCR on the multiplex PCR reads and lists one entry per CDR3 protein. Seen here are around 440,000 distinct CDR3 sequences, roughly 14% observed once, and the top ten hold around 7.7%. Material for sequencing was blood. The origin of the receptors is a woman younger than 35 with Graves' hyperthyroidism.

This clonotype came up many times. V is TRBV18 and J is TRBJ2-5; possibly TRBD1 for D (6 bases). Between the trimmed V and J ends, which lost 3 bases and 4 bases, there was a span of 12 bases. Germline V gives CDR1 KGHSH, CDR2 LQKENI. The CDR3 spans 14 residues. The CDR3 protein is CASSPAGERETQYF. In DNA form, the CDR3 reads TGTGCCAGCTCACCTGCAGGGGAGAGAGAGACCCAGTACTTC. Full variable domain (outside the CDR3, taken from reference TRBV18 and TRBJ2-5): NAGVMQNPRHLVRRRGQEARLRCSPMKGHSHVYWYRQLPEEGLKFMVYLQKENIIDESGMPKERFSAEFPKEGPSILRIQQVVRGDSAAYFCASSPAGERETQYFGPGTRLLVL.

The chain couples TRBV5-1 to TRBJ1-2; D is unresolved. CDR3 length: 13 amino acids. V lost 4 bases and J 8 bases, leaving 15 bases between the germline ends. Germline V gene data show CDR1 as SGHRS and CDR2 as YFSETQ. CDR3 region: CASSNRLAGGYTF. The CDR3 region has the DNA TGCGCCAGCAGCAATCGGTTGGCCGGGGGCTACACCTTC.

This chain connects TRBV27 to TRBJ2-5; D is unresolved. Germline CDR1 MNHEY, CDR2 SMNVEV (reference sequence). CDR3 length: 15 residues. V lost 3 bases and J 3 bases, leaving 14 bases between the germline ends. The CDR3 sequence is CASSFASLGKETQYF. The CDR3, as DNA: TGTGCCAGCAGTTTTGCTTCCCTTGGGAAAGAGACCCAGTACTTC.

This clonotype was found a few times. This chain links TRBV20-1 with TRBJ2-2; the D is unclear. V was shortened by 3 bases and J by 1 base, with 6 bases between the two germline ends. The germline CDR1 and CDR2 sequences are DFQATT and SNEGSKA (reference sequence). CDR3 size: 13 residues. CDR3 in DNA: TGCAGTGCTAGGGCCAGGAACACCGGGGAGCTGTTTTTT. This encodes CSARARNTGELFF.

This clonotype appeared many times. The chain carries TRBV12-3 or TRBV12-4 and TRBJ1-1; 7 bases are shared with TRBD1. The CDR3 runs to 12 residues. The J segment lost 7 bases and the V segment lost 5 bases, leaving 4 bases of the junction unmatched. The CDR3 DNA reads TGTGCCAGCAGTGCAGGGGGGGTTGAAGCTTTCTTT. Translating it yields CASSAGGVEAFF.

This chain links TRBV7-9 with TRBJ1-4; no clear D. This CDR3 spans 17 amino acids. V dropped 1 base and J dropped 2 bases, with 14 bases sitting between them. CDR1 and CDR2 from the germline V gene are SEHNR and FQNEAQ (reference sequence). The CDR3 DNA sequence: TGTGCCAGCAGCTTAGAGCCCCGAGGGAAGACTAATGAAAAACTGTTTTTT. Its protein is CASSLEPRGKTNEKLFF.

This chain connects TRBV12-3 or TRBV12-4 to TRBJ2-3; 10 bases match TRBD2. The CDR3 consists of 18 residues. V was clipped by 1 base and J by 4 bases; unmatched bases: 11. The CDR3, as DNA: TGTGCCAGCAGTTTAGGGAGCGGGGGGGCTGGATACTCAGATACGCAGTATTTT. Translated, it gives CASSLGSGGAGYSDTQYF.

About this clonotype itself: A much more abundant neighbour one base away suggests this may be a read error. V gene TRBV20-1 combines with J gene TRBJ1-4; 7 bases line up with TRBD1. The CDR3 has 16 amino acids. Germline V gene data show CDR1 as DFQATT and CDR2 as SNEGSKA (reference sequence). Trimming cost V 0 bases and J 5 bases; bases outside gene matches: 9. CDR3 DNA: TGCAGTGCTAGAGATGAAGTGGGACAGTCGAATGAAAAACTGTTTTTT. This gives the protein CSARDEVGQSNEKLFF.

As for this clonotype: A read error may be the cause here, since a much bigger clone is one base away. The chain uses TRBV5-1 and TRBJ2-1; 12 bases are a match to TRBD2. Germline CDR1 and CDR2: SGHRS and YFSETQ. This CDR3 comprises 17 residues. The CDR3 region has the DNA TGCGCCAGCAGCGTAGCTAGCGGGAGGGCCCCCTACAATGAGCGGTTCTTC. Amino acids: CASSVASGRAPYNERFF.

This clonotype was seen at least ten times. J is TRBJ1-1 and V is TRBV12-3 or TRBV12-4; tentative D call: TRBD1 (6 bases). The CDR3 length is 15 residues. V lost 0 bases and J 5 bases, leaving 13 bases between the germline ends. The DNA of the CDR3 is TGTGCCAGCAGTTTAGCGTTGGCAGGGGAGACTGAAGCTTTCTTT. Translation gives CASSLALAGETEAFF.

The sample holds many counts of this clonotype. CDR3 bases: TGTGCCAGCAGCTTTGGGGGATTGGGTGAAAAACTGTTTTTT. Residues: CASSFGGLGEKLFF. The chain employs TRBV11-2 and TRBJ1-4; perhaps TRBD1 as D (5 bases). This CDR3 contains 14 residues. The germline CDR1 and CDR2 sequences are SGHAT and FQNNGV. The V end was cut by 3 bases, the J end by 7 bases, with 12 bases between.

This clonotype was observed many times. The genes are TRBV15 and TRBJ2-7; 8 bases align to TRBD1. V was pared by 6 bases and J by 2 bases, with 9 bases of the junction left unmatched. The CDR3 consists of 15 residues. The germline CDR1 and CDR2 sequences are LNHNV and YYDKDF (reference sequence). CDR3 region: CATSPGGLPPYEQYF. In nucleotides, the CDR3 is TGTGCCACCAGTCCAGGGGGCCTTCCCCCCTACGAGCAGTACTTC.

This clonotype has ten or more counts. This chain uses TRBV6-1 with TRBJ1-1; D is ambiguous. Per germline, CDR1 MNHNS and CDR2 SASEGT. Trimming stripped 8 bases from V and 7 bases from J, with 14 bases between. The CDR3 length is 12 residues. CDR3 bases: TGTGCCAGCGGGAGCCAGGTCAGTGAAGCTTTCTTT. Translation: CASGSQVSEAFF.

A single count supports this clonotype. The chain carries TRBV12-3 or TRBV12-4 and TRBJ1-6; 9 bases line up with TRBD1. The V gene end was trimmed by 2 bases and the J gene end by 10 bases; junction bases not matched to a gene: 15. The CDR3 runs to 18 residues. The CDR3 spells CASSLYTLDRGEGSPLHF. The CDR3 bases are TGTGCCAGCAGTTTATACACCTTGGACAGGGGCGAAGGATCACCCCTCCACTTT.

This clonotype was counted many times. The CDR3 DNA reads as TGTGCCATCAGTGAGTCGAAAGAGGCCAAAAACATTCAGTACTTC. Residues: CAISESKEAKNIQYF. The rearrangement links TRBV10-3 to TRBJ2-4; D gene ambiguous. CDR3 size: 15 residues. The V end was cut by 0 bases, the J end by 1 base, with 7 bases between. Looked up from germline, CDR1 is ENHRY and CDR2 is SYGVKD.

This clonotype turned up a few times. V gene TRBV5-5 combines with J gene TRBJ2-1; 7 bases are a match to TRBD2. The CDR3 runs 14 residues. Per germline, CDR1 SGHKS and CDR2 YYEKEE (reference sequence). After removal of 5 bases from V and 7 bases from J, the junction contained 9 bases not matched to a gene. The CDR3 spells CASSRGLDANEQFF. In DNA form, the CDR3 reads TGTGCCAGCAGTCGCGGACTAGATGCGAATGAGCAGTTCTTC. Full variable domain (outside the CDR3, taken from reference TRBV5-5 and TRBJ2-1): DAGVTQSPTHLIKTRGQQVTLRCSPISGHKSVSWYQQVLGQGPQFIFQYYEKEERGRGNFPDRFSARQFPNYSSELNVNALLLGDSALYLCASSRGLDANEQFFGPGTRLTVL.

This clonotype was detected only a few times. The chain has TRBV7-3 and TRBJ2-5; D could derive from TRBD1 or TRBD2 (5 bases each). CDR1 SGHTA and CDR2 FQGTGA come from the germline V gene. V dropped 4 bases and J dropped 0 bases, with 12 bases sitting between them. The CDR3 spans 15 residues. The CDR3 loop reads CASSSTGHYQETQYF. The CDR3 DNA reads TGTGCCAGCAGCTCCACGGGGCACTACCAAGAGACCCAGTACTTC.

The chain employs TRBV6-4 and TRBJ1-5, with 9 bases lining up with TRBD1. The germline gives CDR1 MRHNA, CDR2 SNTAGT. The CDR3 spans 17 residues. The V segment lost 2 bases and the J segment 1 base; nucleotides outside the gene matches: 6. In DNA, the CDR3 is TGTGCCAGCAGTGACGCCCCGGACAGGGGAAGCAATCAGCCCCAGCATTTT. Protein sequence: CASSDAPDRGSNQPQHF.

The rearrangement links TRBV27 to TRBJ2-6; D might be TRBD1 (5 bases). The length of the CDR3 is 19 residues. Germline V gene lookup returns CDR1 MNHEY and CDR2 SMNVEV (reference sequence). Between the trimmed V and J ends, which lost 5 bases and 2 bases, there was a span of 22 bases. As DNA, the CDR3 is TGTGCCAGCAGTCGAGTACAGGCGGTGAGTTTGGCTGGGGCCAACGTCCTGACTTTC. Translated: CASSRVQAVSLAGANVLTF.

This clonotype was seen many times. The chain links TRBV10-3 to TRBJ2-7; D gene unclear. Trimming took off 6 bases at V and 6 bases at J, with 12 bases between the two ends. CDR1 ENHRY and CDR2 SYGVKD come from the germline V gene. The CDR3 has 12 residues. This CDR3 is CAISPETGEQYF. The CDR3, as DNA: TGTGCCATCAGCCCAGAGACGGGCGAGCAGTACTTC.

Ten or more counts support this clonotype. The rearrangement joins TRBV12-3 or TRBV12-4 to TRBJ1-3, with D uncertain. Trimming removed 8 bases at V and 0 bases at J, with 8 bases between. The CDR3 length is 13 residues. CDR3 nucleotide sequence: TGTGCCAGCCGTCAAATCTCTGGAAACACCATATATTTT. Translated: CASRQISGNTIYF.

Many counts were recorded for this clonotype. This may come from a read error, since a much larger clone is one base off. This sequence joins TRBV7-8 and TRBJ2-7, with 7 bases aligning to TRBD1. Germline-derived CDR1 and CDR2 are SGHVS and FQNEAQ. V dropped 8 bases and J dropped 5; count of bases not matched to a gene: 12. The CDR3 extends over 14 amino acids. CDR3 sequence (DNA): TGTGCCAGCCCGGGACCGGGACAGAGACACGAGCAGTACTTC. Translating it yields CASPGPGQRHEQYF.

This clonotype showed up just a few times. This chain uses TRBV9 with TRBJ2-2; D is uncertain. CDR1 and CDR2 (germline): SGDLS, YYNGEE. With 3 bases removed from V and 0 bases from J, the gap between germline ends came to 9 bases. CDR3 length: 15 amino acids. CDR3 bases: TGTGCCAGCAGCGCCCCCGGTACGAACACCGGGGAGCTGTTTTTT. It encodes CASSAPGTNTGELFF.

In this sample, this clonotype turned up many times. This chain connects TRBV13 to TRBJ1-1; D is unclear. CDR3 size: 13 residues. In germline, CDR1 is PRHDT, CDR2 FYEKMQ (reference sequence). Trimming pared 5 bases from V and 8 bases from J, leaving 15 bases between. As DNA, the CDR3 is TGTGCCAGCAGCCCCACACCAACTCAAGAAGCTTTCTTT. As protein: CASSPTPTQEAFF.

This clonotype was observed at least ten times. This CDR3 reads CASSPPESNTKTQYF. CDR3 coding DNA: TGTGCCAGCTCACCACCGGAAAGCAACACGAAGACGCAGTATTTT. V usage is TRBV18 and J usage is TRBJ2-3, with D unclear. Trimming left V 0 bases short and J 9 bases short, with 16 bases between. Germline CDR1 reads KGHSH; CDR2 reads LQKENI. The CDR3 spans 15 residues.

This clonotype was counted ten times or more. The genes are TRBV5-5 and TRBJ1-1; TRBD1 might be the D (6 bases). From germline, CDR1 is SGHKS and CDR2 YYEKEE (reference sequence). This CDR3 is 15 amino acids long. Trimming left V 5 bases short and J 5 bases short, with 19 bases between. The CDR3 DNA follows: TGTGCCAGCAGTTCAATTATAACAGGGTGGACTGAAGCTTTCTTT. Translated: CASSSIITGWTEAFF.

This clonotype occurred many times. This rearrangement joins TRBV19 to TRBJ2-1; 9 positions match TRBD1. V shed 3 bases, J shed 4 bases, and the junction held 4 bases outside the gene matches. Germline V gene sequence: CDR1 LNHDA, CDR2 SQIVND (reference sequence). The length of the CDR3 is 15 residues. This CDR3 reads CASSMGQGGYNEQFF. CDR3 coding DNA: TGTGCCAGTAGTATGGGACAGGGCGGGTACAATGAGCAGTTCTTC.

This clonotype has a count of ten or more. The chain couples TRBV19 to TRBJ1-2; TRBD1 matches at 9 bases. This CDR3 has 14 residues. CDR1 LNHDA and CDR2 SQIVND come from the germline V gene (reference sequence). V was clipped by 6 bases and J by 8 bases; unmatched bases: 10. The CDR3 region is CASSPRRTGEGYTF. The CDR3 DNA is TGTGCCAGTAGCCCCAGGAGGACAGGGGAAGGCTACACCTTC. The variable domain in full, with the rest retrieved from reference TRBV19 and TRBJ1-2, is DGGITQSPKYLFRKEGQNVTLSCEQNLNHDAMYWYRQDPGQGLRLIYYSQIVNDFQKGDIAEGYSVSREKKESFPLTVTSAQKNPTAFYLCASSPRRTGEGYTFGSGTRLTVV.

At least ten counts were recorded for this clonotype. V and J are TRBV10-1 and TRBJ2-1; TRBD2 matches at 13 bases. Looked up from germline, CDR1 is WNHNN and CDR2 is SYGVQD (reference sequence). With 4 bases clipped from V and 6 bases from J, the junction kept 0 bases outside the gene matches. This CDR3 region has 14 residues. This chain's CDR3 is CASSGLAGGNEQFF. CDR3 nucleotide sequence: TGCGCCAGCAGTGGACTAGCGGGGGGCAATGAGCAGTTCTTC.

This clonotype has just a few counts. The rearrangement uses TRBV19 and TRBJ2-2; D not certain. CDR1 and CDR2 from the germline V gene are LNHDA and SQIVND (reference sequence). This CDR3 comprises 13 residues. The V and J ends lost 7 bases and 0 bases respectively, with 6 bases between them. DNA of the CDR3: TGTGCCAGTAAGCCCCCGAACACCGGGGAGCTGTTTTTT. Translated: CASKPPNTGELFF.